The next 27 T cell receptor beta chains were all read from a single sample in a study of T cells in Graves' hyperthyroidism and ophthalmopathy. Amplified regions were TCR beta CDR3 sequences from RNA transcripts. The TCR CDR3 first-round RT-PCR relied on the HTBI primer set. TCRdb ran MiXCR on the multiplex PCR reads and lists one entry per CDR3 protein. Altogether fewer than 650,000 distinct CDR3 sequences are present, about 15% being singletons, with the ten largest covering about 5.8%. The material sequenced was blood. These receptors were collected from a woman aged 25 to 39 with Graves' hyperthyroidism that later progressed to Graves' ophthalmopathy.

This clonotype was observed at least ten times. The chain joins TRBV3-1 to TRBJ2-5; weak D call: TRBD1 (7 bases). CDR1 and CDR2 from the germline V gene are LGHDT and YNNKEL (reference sequence). Trimming pared 8 bases from V and 1 base from J, leaving 14 bases between. The CDR3 length is 14 residues. The CDR3: CASLGGTAQETQYF. Here the CDR3 DNA reads TGTGCCAGCCTAGGCGGGACAGCCCAAGAGACCCAGTACTTC.

The table lists this clonotype with a few counts. V and J are TRBV19 and TRBJ2-3, with D unresolved. CDR3 length: 13 residues. V dropped 5 bases and J dropped 4 bases, with 10 bases sitting between them. Per germline, CDR1 LNHDA and CDR2 SQIVND (reference sequence). CDR3 in amino acids: CASSSPPSDTQYF. The CDR3 DNA follows: TGTGCCAGTAGTTCCCCACCCTCAGATACGCAGTATTTT.

This clonotype occurred a few times. The chain links TRBV6-6 to TRBJ2-7, with 7 bases that match TRBD1. Germline V gene sequence: CDR1 MNHNY, CDR2 SVGAGI (reference sequence). The junction had 2 bases not matched to a gene; V was cut back by 0 bases and J by 3 bases. CDR3 size: 14 residues. The CDR3, as DNA: TGTGCCAGCAGTTACTCGGACAGGAACTACGAGCAGTACTTC. It specifies CASSYSDRNYEQYF.

This clonotype occurred a few times. This chain links TRBV18 with TRBJ2-2; 7 bases are shared with TRBD2. In germline, CDR1 is KGHSH, CDR2 LQKENI. The CDR3 has 15 residues. V lost 3 bases, J lost 2 bases, and 3 bases stayed unmatched. The CDR3 DNA is TGTGCCAGCTCACCGAGCGGGATCAACACCGGGGAGCTGTTTTTT. Its protein is CASSPSGINTGELFF.

This clonotype was counted many times. CDR3 region: CASSFQNSYEQYF. The CDR3 nucleotides read TGTGCCAGCAGCTTCCAAAACTCCTACGAGCAGTACTTC. This chain joins TRBV7-2 and TRBJ2-7; D is undetermined. Trimming stripped 3 bases from V and 0 bases from J, with 6 bases between. CDR3 length: 13 residues. Germline V lookup: CDR1 SGHTA, CDR2 FQGNSA.

This clonotype has only a few counts. The V gene is TRBV7-2, the J gene TRBJ2-1; D is uncertain. The CDR3 has 14 amino acids. Trimming took 7 bases from V and 6 from J, leaving 16 bases between them. The germline V gene has CDR1 SGHTA and CDR2 FQGNSA. CDR3 sequence: CASIAQPGSNEQFF. The DNA of the CDR3 is TGTGCCAGCATAGCACAACCGGGTAGCAATGAGCAGTTCTTC.

This clonotype was detected many times. The chain combines TRBV14 with TRBJ2-7; D gene ambiguous. Per germline, CDR1 SGHDN and CDR2 FVKESK. This CDR3 has 12 amino acids. V lost 2 bases and J lost 1, with 3 bases in between. CDR3 coding DNA: TGTGCCAGCAGCCAACGATCCTACGAGCAGTACTTC. The encoded protein is CASSQRSYEQYF.

V and J are TRBV24-1 and TRBJ2-1; D is uncertain. Per germline, CDR1 KGHDR and CDR2 SFDVKD. This CDR3 has 14 amino acids. V was clipped by 2 bases and J by 1 base, with 5 bases between them. CDR3 amino acids: CATSDSLSYNEQFF. CDR3 DNA: TGTGCCACCAGTGATTCGTTGTCCTACAATGAGCAGTTCTTC.

This clonotype has just a few counts. CDR3 residues: CASGLSTGELFF. CDR3 bases: TGTGCCAGCGGGTTGAGCACCGGGGAGCTGTTTTTT. This sequence joins TRBV12-3 or TRBV12-4 and TRBJ2-2, with D unclear. V dropped 8 bases and J dropped 4 bases, with 8 bases sitting between them. This CDR3 is 12 amino acids long.

Concerning this clonotype: With a much larger clone just one base away, this may be a read error. This chain links TRBV24-1 with TRBJ2-2; D call uncertain. The CDR3 covers 12 residues. Per germline, CDR1 KGHDR and CDR2 SFDVKD. V dropped 5 bases and J dropped 3 bases, with 3 bases sitting between them. This CDR3 reads CATSVYTGELFF. As DNA, the CDR3 is TGTGCCACCAGTGTTTACACCGGGGAGCTGTTTTTT.

This chain links TRBV30 with TRBJ1-5; D gene unclear. CDR1 is GTSNPN and CDR2 is SVGIG in the germline V gene (reference sequence). V lost 3 bases, J lost 2 bases, and 11 bases lay in between. This CDR3 has 14 residues. In nucleotides, the CDR3 is TGTGCCTGGAGCCTCACCCAAGGCAATCAGCCCCAGCATTTT. Protein product: CAWSLTQGNQPQHF.

This clonotype has a count of ten or more. V gene TRBV11-1 combines with J gene TRBJ2-3, with 14 positions matching TRBD2. The V segment lost 4 bases and the J segment 6 bases; nucleotides outside the gene matches: 3. Germline V gene sequence: CDR1 SGHAT, CDR2 FQDESV (reference sequence). This CDR3 region has 15 residues. CDR3 in DNA: TGTGCCAGCAGCTCGGGACTAGCGGGAGAGGATACGCAGTATTTT. The encoded protein is CASSSGLAGEDTQYF.

A remark on this clonotype: Just one base apart from a much larger clone, this may be a read error. This chain joins TRBV6-1 and TRBJ1-2; tentative D call: TRBD1 (5 bases). Germline V CDR1 and CDR2: MNHNS, SASEGT. This CDR3 contains 13 residues. Trimming took off 3 bases at V and 8 bases at J, with 13 bases between the two ends. CDR3 in amino acids: CASSDVRAGGYTF. CDR3 DNA: TGTGCCAGCAGTGATGTTCGGGCAGGGGGCTACACCTTC.

This clonotype was seen a handful of times. V gene TRBV19 combines with J gene TRBJ2-2; a weak D match, TRBD1 (5 bases). The V and J ends lost 3 bases and 0 bases respectively, with 8 bases between them. The CDR3 spans 15 residues. Germline-derived CDR1 and CDR2 are LNHDA and SQIVND (reference sequence). The CDR3 region is CASSIGRANTGELFF. CDR3 DNA: TGTGCCAGTAGTATCGGCAGGGCGAACACCGGGGAGCTGTTTTTT.

The V and J genes are TRBV20-1 and TRBJ1-5; the D is unclear. Germline V CDR1 and CDR2: DFQATT, SNEGSKA (reference sequence). This CDR3 spans 10 amino acids. V was pared by 5 bases and J by 11 bases, with 10 bases between. The CDR3 DNA is TGCAGTGCTGTGGCGGGCACCCAGCATTTT. The encoded protein is CSAVAGTQHF.

This clonotype appeared many times. The V call is TRBV12-3 or TRBV12-4, the J call TRBJ1-3, with 9 bases lining up with TRBD1. The J segment lost 2 bases and the V segment lost 6 bases, leaving 5 bases of the junction unmatched. There are 15 residues in the CDR3. The CDR3 region is CASRSHRGPGNTIYF. The CDR3 nucleotides read TGTGCCAGCAGATCCCACAGGGGGCCTGGAAACACCATATATTTT.

On this clonotype: Since a much larger clone is just one base distant, this may be a read error. The chain has TRBV11-3 and TRBJ1-4, with no clear D. The germline V gene has CDR1 SGHNT and CDR2 YENEEA. This CDR3 contains 12 residues. DNA of the CDR3: TGTGCCAGCAGCACGAGCGGCGAAATACTGTTTTTT. This encodes CASSTSGEILFF.

In regard to this clonotype: A much larger clone differs from this one at a single base, so this may be a read error. V gene TRBV12-5 combines with J gene TRBJ2-1; 10 bases align to TRBD1. V was clipped by 1 base and J by 10 bases; unmatched bases: 4. Germline loops: CDR1 LGHNT, CDR2 FRNRAP. The CDR3 length is 14 residues. This chain's CDR3 is CASGLGQGADEQFF. The CDR3 bases are TGTGCTAGTGGTTTGGGACAGGGGGCAGACGAGCAGTTCTTC.

This clonotype was seen at least ten times. This sequence joins TRBV28 and TRBJ1-1, with D uncertain. The CDR3 length is 14 residues. The ends were cut back, 6 bases at V and 2 bases at J, with 13 bases in the middle. The germline V gene has CDR1 MDHEN and CDR2 SYDVKM. The CDR3: CASRIVQANTEAFF. The CDR3 DNA is TGTGCCAGCAGAATTGTCCAGGCTAACACTGAAGCTTTCTTT.

There are many counts of this clonotype. V and J are TRBV7-9 and TRBJ2-5; 7 nucleotides agree with TRBD1. Trimming cost V 5 bases and J 1 base; bases outside gene matches: 13. The CDR3 totals 17 residues. Per germline, CDR1 SEHNR and CDR2 FQNEAQ (reference sequence). CDR3 in amino acids: CASSPEQGFPFQETQYF. The CDR3 DNA reads TGTGCCAGCAGCCCGGAACAGGGGTTCCCCTTCCAAGAGACCCAGTACTTC. Filled out from reference TRBV7-9 and TRBJ2-5, the complete variable domain reads DTGVSQNPRHKITKRGQNVTFRCDPISEHNRLYWYRQTLGQGPEFLTYFQNEAQLEKSRLLSDRFSAERPKGSFSTLEIQRTEQGDSAMYLCASSPEQGFPFQETQYFGPGTRLLVL.

Comments on this clonotype: This may be a read error: a much more frequent sequence differs by one nucleotide. This sequence joins TRBV6-1 and TRBJ1-1, with D perhaps TRBD1 (5 bases). CDR1 is MNHNS, CDR2 SASEGT, per germline. CDR3 length: 14 amino acids. V was clipped by 9 bases and J by 4 bases, with 18 bases between them. CDR3 amino acids: CARTMGGFGTEAFF. The CDR3, as DNA: TGTGCCAGGACCATGGGGGGATTTGGCACTGAAGCTTTCTTT.

This clonotype was counted at least ten times. The V gene is TRBV20-1, the J gene TRBJ1-2, with 7 nucleotides matching TRBD1. The ends lost 6 bases at V and 8 bases at J; junction bases unmatched: 9. Germline CDR1 reads DFQATT; CDR2 reads SNEGSKA (reference sequence). The CDR3 loop spans 12 amino acids. CDR3 in DNA: TGCAGTGCACGTACAGGGGAGGGCGGCTACACCTTC. It translates to CSARTGEGGYTF.

This clonotype appeared many times. V usage is TRBV10-3 and J usage is TRBJ2-3; D gene uncertain. The V end was cut by 7 bases, the J end by 4 bases, with 12 bases between. Germline-derived CDR1 and CDR2 are ENHRY and SYGVKD. The CDR3 extends over 13 amino acids. CDR3 coding DNA: TGTGCCATCACCCCCGACTCTGCAGATACGCAGTATTTT. Residues: CAITPDSADTQYF.

This clonotype was recorded many times. The chain has TRBV28 and TRBJ1-3; D may be TRBD1 (6 bases). The CDR3 totals 12 residues. Trimming took 7 bases from V and 7 from J, leaving 11 bases between them. The germline V gene has CDR1 MDHEN and CDR2 SYDVKM. The CDR3 nucleotides are TGTGCCAGCACCACAGGGAGCAACACCATATATTTT. The encoded protein is CASTTGSNTIYF. The full variable domain, completed using reference TRBV28 and TRBJ1-3, is DVKVTQSSRYLVKRTGEKVFLECVQDMDHENMFWYRQDPGLGLRLIYFSYDVKMKEKGDIPEGYSVSREKKERFSLILESASTNQTSMYLCASTTGSNTIYFGEGSWLTVV.

In its sample, this clonotype was seen many times. This chain uses TRBV12-3 or TRBV12-4 with TRBJ2-1; D not certain. This CDR3 is built from 13 residues. The V gene lost 3 bases and the J gene lost 8 bases, with 11 bases spanning the gap. The CDR3 nucleotides read TGTGCCAGCAGTTTGATGGGGTACGATGAGCAGTTCTTC. It is translated as CASSLMGYDEQFF.

V gene TRBV20-1 combines with J gene TRBJ1-2, with D unresolved. Per germline, CDR1 DFQATT and CDR2 SNEGSKA (reference sequence). This CDR3 has 13 residues. The CDR3: CSANSGTPGGYTF. The DNA of the CDR3 is TGCAGCGCAAATAGTGGAACGCCAGGTGGCTACACCTTC.

This clonotype was seen only a few times. The chain has TRBV19 and TRBJ1-6; perhaps TRBD1 as D (5 bases). This CDR3 comprises 13 residues. V lost 5 bases, J lost 10 bases, and 12 bases lay in between. Germline loops: CDR1 LNHDA, CDR2 SQIVND (reference sequence). CDR3 amino acids: CASSQGTGSPLHF. CDR3 nucleotides: TGTGCCAGTAGTCAGGGAACGGGCTCACCCCTCCACTTT. Together with reference TRBV19 and TRBJ1-6, the CDR3 gives the full variable domain: DGGITQSPKYLFRKEGQNVTLSCEQNLNHDAMYWYRQDPGQGLRLIYYSQIVNDFQKGDIAEGYSVSREKKESFPLTVTSAQKNPTAFYLCASSQGTGSPLHFGNGTRLTVT.